These 6 T cell receptor beta chains were all obtained from the same sample, sequenced in a study of T-cell reconstitution after alpha-beta-depleted transplantation in children. Library preparation (for TCRbeta) was performed with unique molecular identifiers. TCRdb reprocessed the PCR reads with MiXCR, giving one entry per CDR3 protein. The table shows roughly 70,000 distinct CDR3 sequences, with roughly 4.4% occurring only once. Sequencing was performed on PBMCs, mostly from graft donor cells, taken 180 days after TCRalphabeta/CD19-depleted stem cell transplant. These receptors all come from a boy under three years old who had a stem cell transplant for acute myeloid leukemia, so the T cells may come from the graft donor.

This clonotype was counted ten times or more. The rearrangement joins TRBV13 to TRBJ1-2; D unclear. Looked up from germline, CDR1 is PRHDT and CDR2 is FYEKMQ (reference sequence). V lost 3 bases and J 0 bases, leaving 11 bases between the germline ends. This CDR3 has 15 amino acids. CDR3: CASSFGSRSNYGYTF. The CDR3 DNA sequence: TGTGCCAGCAGCTTCGGTTCTAGGTCTAACTATGGCTACACCTTC.

This clonotype came up many times. This rearrangement joins TRBV4-1 to TRBJ2-3; TRBD2 matches at 9 bases. V lost 1 base and J lost 1; bases outside the gene matches: 9. CDR1 and CDR2 (germline): MGHRA, YSYEKL. The CDR3 is made up of 18 amino acids. The CDR3 sequence: CASSQAGRGGSGTDTQYF. As DNA, the CDR3 is TGCGCCAGCAGCCAAGCTGGGCGGGGGGGCTCGGGCACAGATACGCAGTATTTT.

This clonotype was counted ten times or more. The J gene is TRBJ2-1, the V gene TRBV6-5; TRBD2 might be the D (5 bases). Germline lookup yields CDR1 MNHEY and CDR2 SVGAGI. This CDR3 comprises 14 residues. Trimming left V 6 bases short and J 6 bases short, with 15 bases between. CDR3 residues: CASRRWTEVNEQFF. DNA of the CDR3: TGTGCCAGCAGGAGATGGACGGAGGTCAATGAGCAGTTCTTC.

This clonotype has at least ten counts. The chain joins TRBV15 to TRBJ2-7; D ambiguous. V was cut by 0 bases and J by 8 bases, with 11 bases left in between. The CDR3 runs to 13 residues. Per the germline V gene, CDR1 is LNHNV and CDR2 is YYDKDF (reference sequence). In DNA, the CDR3 is TGTGCCACCAGCAGAGACGCCCCTGAACAGCAGTACTTC. Residues: CATSRDAPEQQYF.

Only a few counts were recorded for this clonotype. V gene TRBV7-2 combines with J gene TRBJ2-5, with no clear D. Trimming removed 5 bases at V and 0 bases at J, with 10 bases between. The CDR3 loop spans 14 amino acids. Germline V gene lookup returns CDR1 SGHTA and CDR2 FQGNSA. The CDR3 nucleotides are TGTGCCAGCAGCGCCAACAGCTACCAAGAGACCCAGTACTTC. Translation gives CASSANSYQETQYF.

This clonotype was detected ten times or more. The genes are TRBV12-3 or TRBV12-4 and TRBJ2-2; D tentatively reads TRBD1 or TRBD2 (5 bases each). V lost 6 bases and J lost 2, with 7 bases in between. CDR3 length: 13 amino acids. The CDR3 protein is CASRRGNTGELFF. DNA of the CDR3: TGTGCCAGCAGGAGGGGTAACACCGGGGAGCTGTTTTTT.